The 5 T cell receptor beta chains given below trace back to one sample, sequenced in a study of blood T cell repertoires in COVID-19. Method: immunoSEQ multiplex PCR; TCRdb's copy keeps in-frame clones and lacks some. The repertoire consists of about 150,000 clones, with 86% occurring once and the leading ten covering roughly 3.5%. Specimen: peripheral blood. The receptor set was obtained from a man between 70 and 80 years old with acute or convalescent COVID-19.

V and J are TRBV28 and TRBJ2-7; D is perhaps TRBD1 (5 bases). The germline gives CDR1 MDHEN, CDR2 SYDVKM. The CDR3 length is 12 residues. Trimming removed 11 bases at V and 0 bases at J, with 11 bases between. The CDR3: CAGARGSYEQYF. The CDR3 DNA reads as TGTGCCGGGGCTAGGGGCTCCTACGAGCAGTACTTC.

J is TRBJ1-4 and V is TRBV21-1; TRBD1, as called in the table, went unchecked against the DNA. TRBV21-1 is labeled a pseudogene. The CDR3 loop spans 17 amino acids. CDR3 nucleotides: TGTGCCAGCAGCGCCCAGGGTACAGGGGAAGCTAATGAAAAACTGTTTTTT. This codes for CASSAQGTGEANEKLFF.

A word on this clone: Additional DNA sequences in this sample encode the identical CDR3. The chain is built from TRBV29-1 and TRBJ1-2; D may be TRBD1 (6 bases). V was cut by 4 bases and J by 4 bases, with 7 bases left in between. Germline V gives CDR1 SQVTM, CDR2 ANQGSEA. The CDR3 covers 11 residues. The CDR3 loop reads CSVGGGYGYTF. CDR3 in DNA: TGCAGCGTTGGAGGGGGCTATGGCTACACCTTC.

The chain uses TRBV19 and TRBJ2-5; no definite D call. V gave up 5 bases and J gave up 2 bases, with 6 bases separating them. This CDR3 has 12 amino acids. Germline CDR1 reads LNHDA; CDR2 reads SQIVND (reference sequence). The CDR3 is CASSAGQETQYF. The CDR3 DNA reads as TGTGCCAGTAGTGCCGGGCAAGAGACCCAGTACTTC. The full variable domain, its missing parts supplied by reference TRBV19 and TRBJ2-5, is DGGITQSPKYLFRKEGQNVTLSCEQNLNHDAMYWYRQDPGQGLRLIYYSQIVNDFQKGDIAEGYSVSREKKESFPLTVTSAQKNPTAFYLCASSAGQETQYFGPGTRLLVL.

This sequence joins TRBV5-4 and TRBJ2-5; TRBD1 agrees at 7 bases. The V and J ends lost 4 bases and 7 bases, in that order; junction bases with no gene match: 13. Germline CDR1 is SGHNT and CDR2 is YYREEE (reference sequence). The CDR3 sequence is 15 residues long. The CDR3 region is CASSQTSTGHGTQYF. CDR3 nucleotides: TGTGCCAGCAGCCAAACCTCGACAGGGCACGGGACCCAGTACTTC.